What follows describes a single T cell receptor (beta chain). Germline trimming cut 3 bases from V and 1 base from J; bases unmatched to any gene: 6. The CDR3 spans 16 residues. CDR1 and CDR2 from the germline V gene are SEHNR and FQNEAQ (reference sequence). The data were obtained in a study of blood T cell repertoires in COVID-19. Repertoires were generated with immunoSEQ multiplex PCR, while TCRdb's copy carries only in-frame clones and drops some. In the table there are under 95,000 clones, around 90% of which are singletons. The TCR originated in a woman between 45 and 65 years old in a cohort sampled during active COVID-19. The V and J genes are TRBV7-9 and TRBJ2-3, with 8 positions matching TRBD2. Sequences were obtained from peripheral blood. As DNA, the CDR3 is TGTGCCAGCAGCTTCCGTACGGGAGGGGGCACAGATACGCAGTATTTT. This translates into CASSFRTGGGTDTQYF.